The T cell receptor beta chain under discussion was sequenced for a study of blood T cell repertoires in COVID-19. Study details: Sites in the United States, Italy and Spain provided acute and convalescent COVID-19 samples.

Germline CDR1 SGDLS, CDR2 YYNGEE. The CDR3 is 16 amino acids. V dropped 2 bases and J dropped 2; count of bases not matched to a gene: 3. Per the authors' pipeline: Estimation of nucleated cell counts was performed using reference gene primer amplification. The assay was immunoSEQ multiplex PCR, and TCRdb's table has in-frame clones only and misses some. The DNA was the basis for D and trimming; V, J and clone size are from that table. The table lists 210,000 or so clones, almost 90% of them singletons. This sequence was found in a man over 45 with acute or convalescent COVID-19. Sequenced material: peripheral blood. The rearrangement joins TRBV9 to TRBJ2-5; 13 bases align to TRBD2. The CDR3 spells CASSVGGLAGQETQYF. CDR3 in DNA: TGTGCCAGCAGCGTTGGGGGACTAGCGGGACAAGAGACCCAGTACTTC.